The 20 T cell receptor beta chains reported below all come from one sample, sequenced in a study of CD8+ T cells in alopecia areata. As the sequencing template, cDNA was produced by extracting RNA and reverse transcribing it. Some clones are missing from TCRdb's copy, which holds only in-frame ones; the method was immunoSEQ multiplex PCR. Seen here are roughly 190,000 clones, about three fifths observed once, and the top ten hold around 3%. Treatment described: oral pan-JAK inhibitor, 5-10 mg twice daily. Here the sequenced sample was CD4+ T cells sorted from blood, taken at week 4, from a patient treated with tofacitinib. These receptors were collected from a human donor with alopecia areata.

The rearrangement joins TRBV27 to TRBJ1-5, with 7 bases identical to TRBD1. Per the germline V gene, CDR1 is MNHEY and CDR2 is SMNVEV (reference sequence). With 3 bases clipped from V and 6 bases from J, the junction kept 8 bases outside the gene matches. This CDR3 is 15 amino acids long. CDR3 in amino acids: CASSFEVQGIQPQHF. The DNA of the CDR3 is TGTGCCAGCAGTTTCGAAGTACAGGGGATTCAGCCCCAGCATTTT.

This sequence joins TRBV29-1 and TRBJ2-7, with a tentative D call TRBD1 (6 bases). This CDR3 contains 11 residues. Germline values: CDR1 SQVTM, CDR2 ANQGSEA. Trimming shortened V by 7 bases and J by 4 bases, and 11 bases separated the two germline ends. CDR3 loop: CSGWQGYEQYF. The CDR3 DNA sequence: TGCAGCGGCTGGCAGGGGTACGAGCAGTACTTC.

The chain's CDR3 is CASSAGPFGRDSPLHF. CDR3 coding DNA: TGTGCCAGCAGCGCCGGGCCATTCGGACGGGATTCACCCCTCCACTTT. This rearrangement joins TRBV28 to TRBJ1-6, with D hard to call. In germline, CDR1 is MDHEN, CDR2 SYDVKM. The CDR3 consists of 16 residues. Trimming stripped 6 bases from V and 8 bases from J, with 20 bases between. The entire variable domain, with the rest obtained from reference TRBV28 and TRBJ1-6, is as follows: DVKVTQSSRYLVKRTGEKVFLECVQDMDHENMFWYRQDPGLGLRLIYFSYDVKMKEKGDIPEGYSVSREKKERFSLILESASTNQTSMYLCASSAGPFGRDSPLHFGNGTRLTVT.

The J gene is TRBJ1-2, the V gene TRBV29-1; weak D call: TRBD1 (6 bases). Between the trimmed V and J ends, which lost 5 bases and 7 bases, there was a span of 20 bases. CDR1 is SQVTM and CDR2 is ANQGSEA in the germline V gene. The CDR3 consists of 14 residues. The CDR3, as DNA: TGCAGCGTTCCTGAGGGCAGGGGCGCAAGTGGCTACACCTTC. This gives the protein CSVPEGRGASGYTF. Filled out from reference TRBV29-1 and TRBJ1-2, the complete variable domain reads SAVISQKPSRDICQRGTSLTIQCQVDSQVTMMFWYRQQPGQSLTLIATANQGSEATYESGFVIDKFPISRPNLTFSTLTVSNMSPEDSSIYLCSVPEGRGASGYTFGSGTRLTVV.

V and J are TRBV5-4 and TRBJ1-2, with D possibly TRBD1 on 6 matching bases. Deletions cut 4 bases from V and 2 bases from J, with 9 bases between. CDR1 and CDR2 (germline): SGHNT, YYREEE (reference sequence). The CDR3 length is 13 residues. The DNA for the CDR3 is TGTGCCAGCAGCCCCGACAGGAACTATGGCTACACCTTC. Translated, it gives CASSPDRNYGYTF.

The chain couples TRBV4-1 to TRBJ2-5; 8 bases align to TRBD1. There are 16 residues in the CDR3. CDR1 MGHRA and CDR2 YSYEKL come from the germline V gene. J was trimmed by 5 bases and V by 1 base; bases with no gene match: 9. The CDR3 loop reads CASSQVGQGVGETQYF. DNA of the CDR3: TGCGCCAGCAGCCAAGTCGGACAGGGAGTAGGTGAGACCCAGTACTTC.

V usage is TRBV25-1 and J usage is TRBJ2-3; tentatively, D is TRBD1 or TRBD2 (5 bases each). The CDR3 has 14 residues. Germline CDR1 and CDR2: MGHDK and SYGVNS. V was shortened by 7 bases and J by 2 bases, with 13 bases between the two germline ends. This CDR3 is CASNRAGTTDTQYF. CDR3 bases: TGTGCCAGCAACCGGGCAGGGACCACAGATACGCAGTATTTT.

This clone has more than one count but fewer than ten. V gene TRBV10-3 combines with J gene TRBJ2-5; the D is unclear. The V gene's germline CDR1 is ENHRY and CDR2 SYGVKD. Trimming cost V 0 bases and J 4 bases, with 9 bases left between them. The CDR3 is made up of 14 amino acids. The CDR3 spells CAISESVGRETQYF. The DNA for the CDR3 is TGTGCCATCAGTGAGTCTGTTGGAAGAGAGACCCAGTACTTC.

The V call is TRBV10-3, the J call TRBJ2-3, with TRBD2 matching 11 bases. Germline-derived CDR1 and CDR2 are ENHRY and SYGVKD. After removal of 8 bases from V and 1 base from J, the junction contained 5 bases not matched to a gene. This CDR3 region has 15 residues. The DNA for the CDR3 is TGTGCCATCGGGGAGACTAGCGGGGGCACAGATACGCAGTATTTT. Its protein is CAIGETSGGTDTQYF.

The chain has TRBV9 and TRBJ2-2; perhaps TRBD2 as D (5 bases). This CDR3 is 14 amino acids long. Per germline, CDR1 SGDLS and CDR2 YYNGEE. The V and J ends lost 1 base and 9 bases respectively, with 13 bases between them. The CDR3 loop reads CASSVQTGSRELFF. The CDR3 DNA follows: TGTGCCAGCAGCGTACAAACGGGGTCGAGGGAGCTGTTTTTT.

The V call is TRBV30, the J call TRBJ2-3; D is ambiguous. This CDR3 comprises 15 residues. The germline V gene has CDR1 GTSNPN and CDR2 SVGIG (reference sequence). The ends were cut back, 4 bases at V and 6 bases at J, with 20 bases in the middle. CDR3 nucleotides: TGTGCCTGGATAGACGGCCCCCATTCGGCGGATACGCAGTATTTT. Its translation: CAWIDGPHSADTQYF.

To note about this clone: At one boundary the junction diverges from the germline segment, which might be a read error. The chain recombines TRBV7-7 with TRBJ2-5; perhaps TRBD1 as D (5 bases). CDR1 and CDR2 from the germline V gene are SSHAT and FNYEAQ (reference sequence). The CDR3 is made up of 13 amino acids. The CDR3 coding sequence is TGTGCTAGCAGTGTAGGGGAACAAGAGACCCAGTACTTC. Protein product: CASSVGEQETQYF.

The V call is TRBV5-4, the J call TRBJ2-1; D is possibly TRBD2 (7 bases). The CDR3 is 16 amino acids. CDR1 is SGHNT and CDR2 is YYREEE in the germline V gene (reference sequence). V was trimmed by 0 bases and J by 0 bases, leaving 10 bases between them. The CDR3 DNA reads TGTGCCAGCAGCTTGGATGCGGGGGCCTCCTACAATGAGCAGTTCTTC. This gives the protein CASSLDAGASYNEQFF.

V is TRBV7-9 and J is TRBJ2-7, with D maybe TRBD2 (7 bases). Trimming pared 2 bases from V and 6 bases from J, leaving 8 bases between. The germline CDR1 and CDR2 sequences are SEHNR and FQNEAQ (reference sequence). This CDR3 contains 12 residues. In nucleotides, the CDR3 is TGTGCCAGCAGCTTAAGGGGGGGCGAGCAGTACTTC. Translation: CASSLRGGEQYF.

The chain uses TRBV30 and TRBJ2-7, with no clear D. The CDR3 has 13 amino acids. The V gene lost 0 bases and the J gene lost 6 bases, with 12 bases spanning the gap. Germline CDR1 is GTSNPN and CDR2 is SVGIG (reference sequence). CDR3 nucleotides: TGTGCCTGGAGTGTACTAAGCTGGGGCGAGCAGTACTTC. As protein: CAWSVLSWGEQYF.

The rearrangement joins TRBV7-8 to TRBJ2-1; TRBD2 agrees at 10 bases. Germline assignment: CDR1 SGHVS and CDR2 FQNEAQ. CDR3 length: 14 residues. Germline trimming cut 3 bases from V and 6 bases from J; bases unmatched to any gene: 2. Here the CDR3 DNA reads TGTGCCAGCAGCTTTACTAGCGGGGCCAATGAGCAGTTCTTC. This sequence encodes CASSFTSGANEQFF.

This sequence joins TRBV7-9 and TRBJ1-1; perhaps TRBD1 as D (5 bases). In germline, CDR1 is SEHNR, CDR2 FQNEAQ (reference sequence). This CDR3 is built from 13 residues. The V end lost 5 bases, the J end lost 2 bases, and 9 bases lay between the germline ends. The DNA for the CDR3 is TGTGCCAGCAGCAACGGACAAAACACTGAAGCTTTCTTT. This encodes CASSNGQNTEAFF.

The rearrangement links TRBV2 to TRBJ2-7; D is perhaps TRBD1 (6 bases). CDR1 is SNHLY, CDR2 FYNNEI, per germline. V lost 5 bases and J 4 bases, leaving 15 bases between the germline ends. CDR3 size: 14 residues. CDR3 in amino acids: CASSLGAGAYEQYF. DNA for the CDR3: TGTGCCAGCAGTTTGGGGGCAGGGGCGTACGAGCAGTACTTC.

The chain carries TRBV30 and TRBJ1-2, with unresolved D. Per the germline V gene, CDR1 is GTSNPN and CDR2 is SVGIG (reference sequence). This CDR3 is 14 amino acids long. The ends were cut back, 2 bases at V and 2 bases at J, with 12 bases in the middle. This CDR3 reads CAWSIGPRNYGYTF. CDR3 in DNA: TGTGCCTGGAGTATTGGACCGAGGAACTATGGCTACACCTTC. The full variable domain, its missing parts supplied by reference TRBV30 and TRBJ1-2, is SQTIHQWPATLVQPVGSPLSLECTVEGTSNPNLYWYRQAAGRGLQLLFYSVGIGQISSEVPQNLSASRPQDRQFILSSKKLLLSDSGFYLCAWSIGPRNYGYTFGSGTRLTVV.

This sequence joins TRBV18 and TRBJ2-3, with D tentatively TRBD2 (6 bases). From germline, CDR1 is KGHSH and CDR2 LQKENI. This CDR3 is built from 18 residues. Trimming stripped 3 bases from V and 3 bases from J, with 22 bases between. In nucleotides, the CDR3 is TGTGCCAGCTCACCTCTCCCGCCGGGGGAGGTAGGGACAGATACGCAGTATTTT. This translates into CASSPLPPGEVGTDTQYF.